This T cell receptor (beta chain) was observed in a study of beta chain features in type 1 diabetes (dated by TCRdb to the late 2010s). Notes on the research overall: Mean age, gender distribution, total cell number and subset yield did not differ between patients and healthy donors. A total of 107,917,701 sorted cells were examined across all samples, and RNA yield correlated strongly with the number of cells per subset. In the study, recently diagnosed type 1 diabetes patients and matched healthy donors were compared on the TCRB repertoires of their sorted circulating CD4+ T cell subsets. Whereas all 30 or so donors provided naive and central memory subsets, regulatory and stem cell-like memory subsets were isolated from just 8 patients and about eight healthy donors. Overall study results and their limits: The naive, central memory and regulatory TCRB repertoires appeared to resemble one another more closely among patients than among healthy donors. A moderate but significant shortening of TCRB CDR3 length was observed in type 1 diabetes patients in all four CD4+ subsets. Because cDNA was sequenced instead of genomic DNA, highly expressing activated cells could be over-represented, though the groups showed no difference in activation or CD3 levels. Fewer insertions and more nucleotide deletions at VDJ recombination sites were observed in patients with type 1 diabetes, implying thymic rearrangement abnormalities. Because small numbers of individuals were included in the HLA sub-analyses, any influence of HLA type on TCRB rearrangement was left unresolved. Shorter templates might have been favored by PCR, but patient and control samples were amplified and corrected together, so both groups would have been affected equally by any skew.

A distance of 11 bases separates the germline ends of V and J, which lose 4 bases and 4 bases respectively. Reading the germline V gene gives CDR1 SGHRS and CDR2 YFSETQ. From cysteine to phenylalanine, the CDR3 is 13 amino acids long. The DNA shown is the 39-base CDR3, in frame from base 1. From each donor, a single peripheral blood sample of roughly 0.11 L on average was drawn into heparinised tubes. Using a panel that included CD45RO, CCR7, CD25, CD127, CD95 and CD27, naive, central memory, regulatory and stem cell-like memory CD4+ T cells were sorted on a BD FACSAria II. Every sorted population had a purity above 98%. PBMCs were isolated right away by Lymphoprep density gradient centrifugation and were stained directly, without culture. Samples were stained and sorted in pairs, with one healthy donor and one patient per experiment, so that batch effects were minimized. The High Capacity cDNA Reverse Transcription Kit was used to reverse transcribe all of the isolated RNA, meaning that expressed TCRB transcripts were what got sequenced. Naive, central memory and regulatory T cell samples underwent deep immunoSEQ sequencing, averaging around 3.6 million total reads per sample. After sorted cells were lysed in RLT buffer, RNA was extracted with DNase-treated RNeasy Micro or Mini kits, with the choice depending on cell number. Each cell subset was processed separately to prevent cross-contamination, with patient and healthy donor samples processed together. The immunoSEQ multiplex PCR was used to amplify TCRB sequences from cDNA, yielding 87-bp fragments that span the CDR3 region. Amplicons were sequenced on the Illumina HiSeq platform. As for how the authors treated the data: PCR bias was corrected computationally using synthetic template baselines, and reads within Hamming distance 2 were collapsed, with unmergeable singletons discarded. Reads were aligned against IMGT to assign V, D and J genes, CDR3 length and insertions or deletions at six rearrangement sites. Within each subset, clonotype counts were normalized to sorted cell number, after which true diversity and Gini coefficients were computed with the tcR R package. The overlap coefficient, calculated on TCRB nucleotide sequences, was used to quantify repertoire sharing. TCRdb carries this immuneACCESS record with in-frame sequences only. Its versions omit some clonotypes, under half of them owing to an unresolved V gene in the studies checked, with the rest unexplained. The D gene and trimming were derived from the DNA, and the V and J assignments and clone size from that table. The sample table shows some 190,000 clones, and under 9.5% are seen once. Clones ranked in the top ten supply about 0.5% of the sample.

To note about this clone: Its antigen has not been determined. Base qualities are not recorded, but no much larger clone differs from it by a single base.

The sequence was obtained from a man between 18 and 29 years old with type 1 diabetes. Sequencing was carried out using central memory CD4+ T cells from blood. The V gene is TRBV5-1 and the J gene is TRBJ1-2; the D segment cannot be called with confidence. The DNA is TGCGCCAGCAGCCCACCGTCGGTCTATGGCTACACCTTC. The encoded protein is CASSPPSVYGYTF.